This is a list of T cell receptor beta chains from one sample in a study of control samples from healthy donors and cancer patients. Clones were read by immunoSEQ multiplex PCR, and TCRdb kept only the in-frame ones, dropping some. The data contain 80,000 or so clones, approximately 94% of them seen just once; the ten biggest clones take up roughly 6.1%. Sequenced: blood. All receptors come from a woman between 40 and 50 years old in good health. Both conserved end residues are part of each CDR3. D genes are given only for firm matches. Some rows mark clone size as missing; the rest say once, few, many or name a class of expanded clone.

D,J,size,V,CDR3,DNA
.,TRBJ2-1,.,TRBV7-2,CASSSDGYNEQFF,TGTGCCAGCAGCTCGGACGGATACAATGAGCAGTTCTTC
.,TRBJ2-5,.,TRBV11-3,CASSLRAETQYF,TGTGCCAGCAGCTTGCGTGCTGAGACCCAGTACTTC
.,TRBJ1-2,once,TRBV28,CASSTSDSSYTF,.
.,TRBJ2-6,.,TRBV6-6,CASDWDGSSGANVLTF,TGTGCCAGTGACTGGGACGGGAGCTCTGGGGCCAACGTCCTGACTTTC
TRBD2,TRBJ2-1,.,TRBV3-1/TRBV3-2,CASSPTSGGAGFYNEQFF,TGTGCCAGCAGCCCTACTAGCGGGGGGGCCGGTTTCTACAATGAGCAGTTCTTC
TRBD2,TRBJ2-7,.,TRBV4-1,CASSQGGSLYEQYF,TGCGCCAGCAGCCAGGGCGGGAGCCTCTACGAGCAGTACTTC
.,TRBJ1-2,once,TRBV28,CASSPGHDYGYTF,TGTGCCAGCAGCCCCGGACACGACTATGGCTACACCTTC
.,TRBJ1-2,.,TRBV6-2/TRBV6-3,CASSFDIWGNGYTF,TGTGCCAGCAGCTTTGACATCTGGGGCAATGGCTACACCTTC
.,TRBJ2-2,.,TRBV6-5,CASRLTAAGELFF,TGTGCCAGCAGATTAACAGCGGCCGGGGAGCTGTTTTTT
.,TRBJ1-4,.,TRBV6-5,CASSYSSRGYNEKLFF,TGTGCCAGCAGTTACAGCTCACGGGGGTATAATGAAAAACTGTTTTTT
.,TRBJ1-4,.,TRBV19,CASNFGALNEKLFF,TGTGCCAGTAACTTCGGGGCTCTTAATGAAAAACTGTTTTTT
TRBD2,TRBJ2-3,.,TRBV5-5,CASSLMLAGVITDTQYF,TGTGCCAGCAGCTTGATGCTAGCGGGGGTCATCACAGATACGCAGTATTTT
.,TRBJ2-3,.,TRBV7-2,CASSLEVGPGRDTQYF,TGTGCCAGCAGCCTAGAGGTGGGGCCTGGGCGAGATACGCAGTATTTT
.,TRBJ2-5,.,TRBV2,CASRPGPRAGETQYF,TGTGCCAGCAGGCCCGGGCCCCGTGCGGGGGAGACCCAGTACTTC
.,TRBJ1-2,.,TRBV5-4,CASSLGGNYGYTF,TGTGCCAGCAGCTTAGGGGGAAACTATGGCTACACCTTC
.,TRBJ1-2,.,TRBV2,CASSLGFSYGYTF,TGTGCCAGCAGTCTAGGATTTTCCTATGGCTACACCTTC
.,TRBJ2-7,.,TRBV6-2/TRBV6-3,CASSYLKRGYEQYF,TGTGCCAGCAGTTACCTAAAAAGGGGCTACGAGCAGTACTTC
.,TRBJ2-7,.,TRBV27,CASSQSFTLSYEQYF,TGTGCCAGCAGTCAATCTTTTACCCTCTCCTACGAGCAGTACTTC
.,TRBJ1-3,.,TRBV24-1,CATSDLLGRSGNTIYF,TGTGCCACCAGTGATTTGCTAGGGAGGTCTGGAAACACCATATATTTT
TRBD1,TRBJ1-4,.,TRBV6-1,CASSDGVGTGPEKLFF,TGTGCCAGCAGTGATGGTGTCGGGACAGGGCCTGAAAAACTGTTTTTT
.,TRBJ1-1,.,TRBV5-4,CASTTWQSTEAFF,TGTGCCAGCACCACTTGGCAGAGTACTGAAGCTTTCTTT
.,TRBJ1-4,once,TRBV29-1,CSARVGATNEKLFF,TGCAGCGCCCGAGTGGGGGCAACTAATGAAAAACTGTTTTTT
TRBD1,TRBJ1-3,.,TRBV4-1,CASSQVGRGIGNTIYF,TGCGCCAGCAGCCAAGTCGGCAGGGGGATAGGAAACACTATATATTTT
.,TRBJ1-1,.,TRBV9,CASSVAPDTEAFF,TGTGCCAGCAGCGTAGCCCCTGACACTGAAGCTTTCTTT
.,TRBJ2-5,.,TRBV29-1,CSVVPLADQEETQYF,TGCAGCGTTGTCCCGTTAGCGGACCAGGAAGAGACCCAGTACTTC
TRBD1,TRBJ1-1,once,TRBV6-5,CASSLRTGRNTEAFF,TGTGCCAGCAGTCTCCGGACAGGGAGGAACACTGAAGCTTTCTTT
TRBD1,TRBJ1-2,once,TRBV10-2,CASSPDRVNGYTF,TGCGCCAGCAGTCCAGACAGGGTGAATGGCTACACCTTC
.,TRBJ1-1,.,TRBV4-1,CASSRREGVNTEAFF,TGCGCCAGCAGCCGTAGGGAAGGGGTGAACACTGAAGCTTTCTTT
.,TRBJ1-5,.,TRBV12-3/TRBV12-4,CASTLLGPQHF,TGTGCCAGCACGCTCCTCGGCCCCCAGCATTTT
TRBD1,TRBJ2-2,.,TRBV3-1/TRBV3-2,CASSLLRQSRTGVYTGELFF,TGTGCCAGCAGCCTCCTGAGACAAAGCCGGACAGGGGTGTACACCGGGGAGCTGTTTTTT
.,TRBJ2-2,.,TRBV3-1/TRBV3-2,CASNRQGGTGELFF,TGTGCCAGCAACCGGCAGGGGGGAACCGGGGAGCTGTTTTTT
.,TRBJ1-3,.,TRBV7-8,CASSARDFPGNTIYF,TGTGCCAGCAGCGCAAGGGACTTTCCTGGAAACACCATATATTTT
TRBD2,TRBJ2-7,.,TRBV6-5,CASNREASGLGEQYF,TGTGCCAGCAATAGGGAGGCTAGCGGGTTGGGGGAGCAGTACTTC
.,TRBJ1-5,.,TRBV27,CASSLRGGGYQPQHF,TGTGCCAGCAGTTTAAGGGGAGGAGGGTATCAGCCCCAGCATTTT
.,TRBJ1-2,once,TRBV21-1,CASFGTPPGYTF,TGTGCCAGCTTCGGGACACCCCCTGGCTACACCTTC
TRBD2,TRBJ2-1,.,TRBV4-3,CASSRGGRFTYNEQFF,TGCGCCAGCAGTCGGGGGGGGAGGTTCACCTACAATGAGCAGTTCTTC
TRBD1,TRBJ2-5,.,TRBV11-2,CASSSDRVRRETQYF,TGTGCCAGCAGCTCGGACAGGGTGCGGCGAGAGACCCAGTACTTC
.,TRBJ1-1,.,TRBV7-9,CASSFRAPGAEAFF,TGTGCCAGCAGCTTCCGGGCCCCCGGGGCTGAAGCTTTCTTT
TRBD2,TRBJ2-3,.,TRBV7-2,CASSPGTTFTDTQYF,TGTGCCAGCAGCCCCGGGACTACCTTCACAGATACGCAGTATTTT
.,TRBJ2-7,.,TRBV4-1,CASSQGFEQLSEQYF,TGCGCCAGCAGCCAAGGGTTCGAACAGTTATCCGAGCAGTACTTC
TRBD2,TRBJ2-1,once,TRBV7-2,CASSLASGTYNEQFF,TGTGCCAGCAGCTTAGCTAGCGGGACCTACAATGAGCAGTTCTTC
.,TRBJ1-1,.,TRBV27,CASSLSGSWMNTEAFF,TGTGCCAGCAGTTTAAGTGGGTCATGGATGAACACTGAAGCTTTCTTT
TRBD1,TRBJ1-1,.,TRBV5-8,CASSWGTGMNTEAFF,TGTGCCAGCAGCTGGGGGACAGGCATGAACACTGAAGCTTTCTTT
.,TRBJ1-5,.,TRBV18,CASSGTHNQPQHF,TGTGCCAGCTCTGGGACACACAATCAGCCCCAGCATTTT
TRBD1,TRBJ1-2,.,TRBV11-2,CASSPGTGRNYGYTF,TGTGCCAGCAGCCCGGGGACAGGGAGAAACTATGGCTACACCTTC
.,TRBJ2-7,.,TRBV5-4,CASSLGRSSYEQYF,TGTGCCAGCAGCTTGGGGCGGTCCTCCTACGAGCAGTACTTC
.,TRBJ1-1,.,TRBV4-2,CASSQDKGGGTEAFF,TGTGCCAGCAGCCAAGACAAGGGGGGTGGCACTGAAGCTTTCTTT
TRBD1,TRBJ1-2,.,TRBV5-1,CASSLEQGAEGYTF,TGCGCCAGCAGCTTGGAACAGGGGGCGGAGGGCTACACCTTC
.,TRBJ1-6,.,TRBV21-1,CANTGGHFNSPLHF,TGTGCCAATACAGGGGGGCACTTTAATTCACCCCTCCACTTT
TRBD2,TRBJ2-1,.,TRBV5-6,CASSLGSSGWYNEQFF,TGTGCCAGCAGCTTGGGGTCTAGCGGGTGGTACAATGAGCAGTTCTTC
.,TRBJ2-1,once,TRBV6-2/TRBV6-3,CASSYPPNLTSAVDSYNEQFF,TGTGCCAGCAGTTACCCACCGAACCTTACTTCCGCGGTAGATTCCTACAATGAGCAGTTCTTC
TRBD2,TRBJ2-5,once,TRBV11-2,CASSLGGTSGRGETQYF,TGTGCCAGCAGCTTAGGTGGGACTAGCGGGAGAGGGGAGACCCAGTACTTC
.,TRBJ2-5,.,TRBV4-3,CASSSGGGAGETQYF,TGCGCCAGCAGCTCCGGAGGGGGCGCGGGAGAGACCCAGTACTTC